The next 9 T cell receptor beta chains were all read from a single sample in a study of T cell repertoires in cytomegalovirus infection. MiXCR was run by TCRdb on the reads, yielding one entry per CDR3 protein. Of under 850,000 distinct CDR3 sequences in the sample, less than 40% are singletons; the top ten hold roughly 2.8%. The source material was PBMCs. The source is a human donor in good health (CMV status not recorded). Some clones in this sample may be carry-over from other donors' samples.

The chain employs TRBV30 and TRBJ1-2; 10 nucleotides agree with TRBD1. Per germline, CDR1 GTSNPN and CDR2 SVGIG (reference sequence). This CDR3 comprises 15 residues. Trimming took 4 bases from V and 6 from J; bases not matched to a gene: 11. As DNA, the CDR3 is TGTGCCTGGATCAGCGGGGACAGGGGTTATAATGGCTACACCTTC. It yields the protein CAWISGDRGYNGYTF. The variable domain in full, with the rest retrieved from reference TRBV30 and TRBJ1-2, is SQTIHQWPATLVQPVGSPLSLECTVEGTSNPNLYWYRQAAGRGLQLLFYSVGIGQISSEVPQNLSASRPQDRQFILSSKKLLLSDSGFYLCAWISGDRGYNGYTFGSGTRLTVV.

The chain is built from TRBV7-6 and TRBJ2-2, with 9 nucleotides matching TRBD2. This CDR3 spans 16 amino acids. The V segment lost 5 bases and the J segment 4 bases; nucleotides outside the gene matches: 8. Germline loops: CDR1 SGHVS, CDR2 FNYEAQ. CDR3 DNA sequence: TGTGCCAGCAGCCCCCGGCTAGCGGGAATCACCGGGGAGCTGTTTTTT. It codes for CASSPRLAGITGELFF.

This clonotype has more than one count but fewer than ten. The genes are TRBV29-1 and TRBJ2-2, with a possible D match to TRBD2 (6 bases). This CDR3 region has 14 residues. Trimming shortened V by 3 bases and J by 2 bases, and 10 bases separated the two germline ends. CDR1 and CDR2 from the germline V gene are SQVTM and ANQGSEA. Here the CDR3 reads CSVDGGLNTGELFF. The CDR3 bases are TGCAGCGTTGACGGGGGATTAAACACCGGGGAGCTGTTTTTT.

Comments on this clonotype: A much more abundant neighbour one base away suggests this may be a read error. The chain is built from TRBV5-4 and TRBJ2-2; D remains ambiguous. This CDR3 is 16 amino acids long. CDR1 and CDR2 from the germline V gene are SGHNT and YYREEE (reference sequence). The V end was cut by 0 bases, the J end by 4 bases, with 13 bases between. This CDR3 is CASSLGVMRATGELFF. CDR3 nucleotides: TGTGCCAGCAGCTTGGGGGTTATGAGAGCCACCGGGGAGCTGTTTTTT.

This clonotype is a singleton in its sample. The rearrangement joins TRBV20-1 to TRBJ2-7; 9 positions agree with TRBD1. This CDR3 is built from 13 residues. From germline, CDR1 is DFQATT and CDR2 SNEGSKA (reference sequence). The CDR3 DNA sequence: TGCAGCGCAACAGGGGGCGGGAGTTACGAGCAGTACTTC. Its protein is CSATGGGSYEQYF.

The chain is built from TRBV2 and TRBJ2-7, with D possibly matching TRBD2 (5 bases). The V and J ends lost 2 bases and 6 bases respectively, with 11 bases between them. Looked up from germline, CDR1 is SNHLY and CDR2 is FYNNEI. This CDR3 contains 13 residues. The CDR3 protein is CASSEIGEGEQYF. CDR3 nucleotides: TGTGCCAGCAGTGAAATCGGGGAAGGCGAGCAGTACTTC.

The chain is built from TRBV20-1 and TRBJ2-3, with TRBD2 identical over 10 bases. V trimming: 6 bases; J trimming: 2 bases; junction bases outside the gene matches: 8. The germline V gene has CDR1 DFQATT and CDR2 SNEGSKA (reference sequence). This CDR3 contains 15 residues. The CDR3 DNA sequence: TGCAGTGCACGACTAGCGGGCCGATACACAGATACGCAGTATTTT. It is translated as CSARLAGRYTDTQYF.

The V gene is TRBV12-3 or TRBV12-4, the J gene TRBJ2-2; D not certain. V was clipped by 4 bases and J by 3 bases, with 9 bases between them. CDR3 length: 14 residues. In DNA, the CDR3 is TGTGCCAGCAGTTCTATCGATTACACCGGGGAGCTGTTTTTT. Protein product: CASSSIDYTGELFF.

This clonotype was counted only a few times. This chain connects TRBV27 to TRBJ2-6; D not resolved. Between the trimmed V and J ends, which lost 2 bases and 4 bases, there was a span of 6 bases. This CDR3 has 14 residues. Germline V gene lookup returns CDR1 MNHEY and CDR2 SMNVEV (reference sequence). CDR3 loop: CASSLRVGANVLTF. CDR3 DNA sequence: TGTGCCAGCAGTTTAAGGGTCGGGGCCAACGTCCTGACTTTC. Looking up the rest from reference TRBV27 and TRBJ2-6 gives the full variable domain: EAQVTQNPRYLITVTGKKLTVTCSQNMNHEYMSWYRQDPGLGLRQIYYSMNVEVTDKGDVPEGYKVSRKEKRNFPLILESPSPNQTSLYFCASSLRVGANVLTFGAGSRLTVL.